This T cell receptor beta chain was found in a study of blood T cell repertoires in COVID-19. For the study at large: Italy, Spain and the United States were the sources of the convalescent and acute COVID-19 samples. T cells, B-cell-depleted T cells, or PBMCs provided the cDNA or gDNA that served as material.

J lost 5 bases, V lost 2 bases, and 6 bases had no gene match. Germline lookup yields CDR1 SNHLY and CDR2 FYNNEI. The CDR3 spans 15 residues. In the authors' methods: Reference gene primer amplification in the assay estimated nucleated cell counts. Sequenced by immunoSEQ multiplex PCR; TCRdb stores in-frame clones only, minus some. V and J calls and clone size are those listed in that table; D and trimming were worked out from the DNA. The repertoire holds fewer than 120,000 clones, with roughly 80% as singletons. The gene calls are TRBV2 and TRBJ2-5, with 9 bases aligning to TRBD1. The sequenced material came from peripheral blood. The TCR was taken from a woman aged 55-75 years with acute or convalescent COVID-19. CDR3 bases: TGTGCCAGCAGTGAAAGTCCCGGGACAGGGGAGACCCAGTACTTC. Protein: CASSESPGTGETQYF.